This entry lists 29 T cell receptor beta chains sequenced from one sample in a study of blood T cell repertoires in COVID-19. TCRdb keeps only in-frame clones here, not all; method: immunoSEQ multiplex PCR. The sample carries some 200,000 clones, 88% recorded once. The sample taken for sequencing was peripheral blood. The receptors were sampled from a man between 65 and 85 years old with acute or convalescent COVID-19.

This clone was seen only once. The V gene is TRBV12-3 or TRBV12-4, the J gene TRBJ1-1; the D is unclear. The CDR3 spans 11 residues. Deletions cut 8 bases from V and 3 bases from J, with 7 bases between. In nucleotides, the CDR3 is TGTGCCAGCTCGGCGGACACTGAAGCTTTCTTT. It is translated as CASSADTEAFF.

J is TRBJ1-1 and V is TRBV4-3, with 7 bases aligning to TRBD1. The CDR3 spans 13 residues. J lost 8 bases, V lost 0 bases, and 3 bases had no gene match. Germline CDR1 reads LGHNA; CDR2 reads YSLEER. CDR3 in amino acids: CASSQDLDREAFF. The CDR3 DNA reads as TGCGCCAGCAGCCAAGATTTGGACAGGGAAGCTTTCTTT.

CDR3 in DNA: TGCAGCGTTGAAGATCTGGGTCGAGGAGCTTTCTTT. Its translation is CSVEDLGRGAFF. This chain uses TRBV29-1 with TRBJ1-1; D gene ambiguous. V lost 0 bases, J lost 10 bases, and 12 bases lay in between. The CDR3 sequence is 12 residues long. Germline assignment: CDR1 SQVTM and CDR2 ANQGSEA.

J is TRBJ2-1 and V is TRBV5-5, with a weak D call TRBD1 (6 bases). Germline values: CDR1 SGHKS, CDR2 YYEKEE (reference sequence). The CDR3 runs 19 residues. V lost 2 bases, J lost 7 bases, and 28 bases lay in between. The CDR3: CASSLMGRHWAGERNEQFF. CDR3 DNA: TGTGCCAGCAGCTTAATGGGTAGGCATTGGGCAGGGGAGAGGAATGAGCAGTTCTTC.

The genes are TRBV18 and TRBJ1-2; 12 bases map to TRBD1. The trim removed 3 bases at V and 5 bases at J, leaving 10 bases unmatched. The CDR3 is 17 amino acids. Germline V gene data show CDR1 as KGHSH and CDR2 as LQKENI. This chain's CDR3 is CASSPATRDRGLYGYTF. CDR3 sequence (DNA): TGTGCCAGCTCACCTGCCACCCGGGACAGGGGGCTTTATGGCTACACCTTC.

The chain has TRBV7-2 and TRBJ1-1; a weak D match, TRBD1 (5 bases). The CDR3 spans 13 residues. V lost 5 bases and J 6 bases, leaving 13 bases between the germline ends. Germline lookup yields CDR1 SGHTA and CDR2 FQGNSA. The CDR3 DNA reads TGTGCCAGCAGCCAAACAGGTCTATCTGAAGCTTTCTTT. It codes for CASSQTGLSEAFF.

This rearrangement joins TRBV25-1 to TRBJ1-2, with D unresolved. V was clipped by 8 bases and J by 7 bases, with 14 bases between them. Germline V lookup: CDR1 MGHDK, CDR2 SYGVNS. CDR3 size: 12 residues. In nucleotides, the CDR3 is TGTGCCAGCTATGGGCCCGGATCTGGCTACACCTTC. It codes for CASYGPGSGYTF.

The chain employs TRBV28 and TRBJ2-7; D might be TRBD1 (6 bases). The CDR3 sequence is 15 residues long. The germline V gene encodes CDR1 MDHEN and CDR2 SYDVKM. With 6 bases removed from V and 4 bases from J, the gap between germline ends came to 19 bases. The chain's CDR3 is CASSPSWGHQYEQYF. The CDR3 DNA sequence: TGTGCCAGCAGCCCTTCCTGGGGGCATCAATACGAGCAGTACTTC.

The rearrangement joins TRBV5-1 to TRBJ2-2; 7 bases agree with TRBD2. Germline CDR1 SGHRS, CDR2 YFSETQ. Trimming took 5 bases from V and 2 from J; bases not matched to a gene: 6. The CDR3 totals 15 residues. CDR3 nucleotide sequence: TGCGCCAGCAGGTATGCTAGCGGAAACACCGGGGAGCTGTTTTTT. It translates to CASRYASGNTGELFF.

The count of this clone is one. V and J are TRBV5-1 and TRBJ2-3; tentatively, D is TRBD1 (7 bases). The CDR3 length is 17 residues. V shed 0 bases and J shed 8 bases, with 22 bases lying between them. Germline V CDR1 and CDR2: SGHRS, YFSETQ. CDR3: CASSLASGGSITGTQYF. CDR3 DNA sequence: TGCGCCAGCAGCTTGGCCTCAGGGGGGAGCATTACGGGTACGCAGTATTTT.

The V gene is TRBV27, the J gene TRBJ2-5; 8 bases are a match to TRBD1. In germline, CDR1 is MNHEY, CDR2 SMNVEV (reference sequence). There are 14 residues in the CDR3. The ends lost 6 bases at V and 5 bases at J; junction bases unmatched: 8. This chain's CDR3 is CASSEQGARETQYF. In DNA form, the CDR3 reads TGTGCCAGCAGCGAGCAGGGGGCGAGGGAGACCCAGTACTTC.

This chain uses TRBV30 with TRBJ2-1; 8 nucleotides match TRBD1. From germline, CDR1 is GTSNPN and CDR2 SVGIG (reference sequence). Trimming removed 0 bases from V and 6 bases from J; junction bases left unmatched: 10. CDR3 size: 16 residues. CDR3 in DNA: TGTGCCTGGAGTGTTCGATCAGGGGGCGAGTTCAATGAGCAGTTCTTC. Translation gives CAWSVRSGGEFNEQFF.

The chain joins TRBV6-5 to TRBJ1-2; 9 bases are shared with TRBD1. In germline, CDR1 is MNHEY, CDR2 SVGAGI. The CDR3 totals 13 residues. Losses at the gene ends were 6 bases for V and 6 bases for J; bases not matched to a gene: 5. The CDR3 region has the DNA TGTGCCAGCAGGGCTGACAGGGGGGATGGCTACACCTTC. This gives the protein CASRADRGDGYTF.

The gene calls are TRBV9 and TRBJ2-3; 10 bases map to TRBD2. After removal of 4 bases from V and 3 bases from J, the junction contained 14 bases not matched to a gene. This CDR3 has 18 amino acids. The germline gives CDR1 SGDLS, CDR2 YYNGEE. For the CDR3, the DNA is TGTGCCAGCAGCCGAACGGAGTATAGCGGGAGGTTGACAGATACGCAGTATTTT. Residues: CASSRTEYSGRLTDTQYF.

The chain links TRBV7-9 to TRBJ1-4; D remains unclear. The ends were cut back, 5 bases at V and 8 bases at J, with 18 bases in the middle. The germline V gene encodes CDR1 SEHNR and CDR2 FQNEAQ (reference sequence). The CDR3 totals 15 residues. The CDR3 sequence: CASSANSGNEEKLFF. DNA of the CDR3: TGTGCCAGCAGCGCCAATTCGGGAAACGAGGAAAAACTGTTTTTT. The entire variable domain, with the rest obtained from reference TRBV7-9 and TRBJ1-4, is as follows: DTGVSQNPRHKITKRGQNVTFRCDPISEHNRLYWYRQTLGQGPEFLTYFQNEAQLEKSRLLSDRFSAERPKGSFSTLEIQRTEQGDSAMYLCASSANSGNEEKLFFGSGTQLSVL.

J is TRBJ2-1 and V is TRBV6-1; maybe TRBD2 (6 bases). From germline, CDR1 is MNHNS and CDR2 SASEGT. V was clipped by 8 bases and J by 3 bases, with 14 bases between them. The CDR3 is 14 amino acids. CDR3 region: CASSVADNYNEQFF. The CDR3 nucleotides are TGTGCCAGCTCCGTAGCGGATAACTACAATGAGCAGTTCTTC.

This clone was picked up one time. CDR3 loop: CASSPRTVLETQYF. DNA of the CDR3: TGTGCCAGCAGCCCCCGGACAGTCTTAGAGACCCAGTACTTC. The J gene is TRBJ2-5, the V gene TRBV5-5; possibly TRBD1 for D (6 bases). The germline CDR1 and CDR2 sequences are SGHKS and YYEKEE (reference sequence). Trimming removed 4 bases from V and 4 bases from J, with 14 bases in between. The CDR3 has 14 amino acids.

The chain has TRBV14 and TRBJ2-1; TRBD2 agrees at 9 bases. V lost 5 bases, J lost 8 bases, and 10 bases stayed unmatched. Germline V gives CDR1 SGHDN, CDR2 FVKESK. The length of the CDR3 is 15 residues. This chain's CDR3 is CASSELGLALDEQFF. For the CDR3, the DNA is TGTGCCAGCAGCGAGCTGGGACTAGCCCTCGATGAGCAGTTCTTC.

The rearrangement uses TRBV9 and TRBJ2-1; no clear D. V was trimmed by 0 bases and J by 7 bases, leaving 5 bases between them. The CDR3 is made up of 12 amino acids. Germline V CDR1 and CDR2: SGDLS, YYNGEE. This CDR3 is CASSVVENEQFF. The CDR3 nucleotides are TGTGCCAGCAGCGTAGTTGAGAATGAGCAGTTCTTC.

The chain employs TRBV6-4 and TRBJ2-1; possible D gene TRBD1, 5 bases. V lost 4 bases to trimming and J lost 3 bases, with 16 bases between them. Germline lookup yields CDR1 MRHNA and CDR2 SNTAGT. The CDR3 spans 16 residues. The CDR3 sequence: CASSVRGKFLYNEQFF. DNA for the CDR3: TGTGCCAGCAGTGTAAGGGGAAAGTTCCTCTACAATGAGCAGTTCTTC.

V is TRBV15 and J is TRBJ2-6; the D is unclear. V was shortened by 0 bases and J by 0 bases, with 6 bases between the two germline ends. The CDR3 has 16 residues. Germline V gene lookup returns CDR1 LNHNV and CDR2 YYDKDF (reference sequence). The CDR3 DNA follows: TGTGCCACCAGCAGAGATCAGGACTCTGGGGCCAACGTCCTGACTTTC. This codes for CATSRDQDSGANVLTF. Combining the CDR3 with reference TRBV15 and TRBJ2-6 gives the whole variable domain DAMVIQNPRYQVTQFGKPVTLSCSQTLNHNVMYWYQQKSSQAPKLLFHYYDKDFNNEADTPDNFQSRRPNTSFCFLDIRSPGLGDTAMYLCATSRDQDSGANVLTFGAGSRLTVL.

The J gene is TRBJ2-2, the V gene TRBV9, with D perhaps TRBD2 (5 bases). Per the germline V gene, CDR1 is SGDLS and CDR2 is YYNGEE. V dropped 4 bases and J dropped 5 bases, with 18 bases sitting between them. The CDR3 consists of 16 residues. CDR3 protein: CASSPGGGLATGELFF. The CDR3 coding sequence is TGTGCCAGCAGCCCAGGAGGAGGACTGGCTACCGGGGAGCTGTTTTTT.

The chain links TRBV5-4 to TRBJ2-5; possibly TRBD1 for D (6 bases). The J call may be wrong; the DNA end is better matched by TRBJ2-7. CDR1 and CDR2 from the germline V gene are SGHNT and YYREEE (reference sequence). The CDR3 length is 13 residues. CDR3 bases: TGTGCCAGCAGGGTGGACAGCTCTTACGAGCAGTACTTC. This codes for CASRVDSSYEQYF.

The CDR3 DNA follows: TGTGCCAGCAGTCCTTGGACAGGGGGAGCCGTGAACACTGAAGCTTTCTTT. Its protein product is CASSPWTGGAVNTEAFF. V gene TRBV7-3 combines with J gene TRBJ1-1; 10 bases are a match to TRBD1. Germline CDR1 SGHTA, CDR2 FQGTGA. V lost 6 bases, J lost 0 bases, and 10 bases stayed unmatched. CDR3 length: 17 residues.

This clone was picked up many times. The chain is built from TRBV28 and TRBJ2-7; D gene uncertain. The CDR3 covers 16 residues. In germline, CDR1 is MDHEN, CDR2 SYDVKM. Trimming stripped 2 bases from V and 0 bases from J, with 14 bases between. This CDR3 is CASSLERRRSSYEQYF. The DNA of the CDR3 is TGTGCCAGCAGTTTAGAAAGAAGAAGGAGCTCCTACGAGCAGTACTTC.

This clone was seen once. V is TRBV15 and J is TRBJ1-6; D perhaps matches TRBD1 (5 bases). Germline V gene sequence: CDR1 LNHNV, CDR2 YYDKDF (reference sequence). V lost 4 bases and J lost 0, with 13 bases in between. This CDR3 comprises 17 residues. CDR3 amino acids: CATSTLRVGSYNSPLHF. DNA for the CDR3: TGTGCCACCAGCACACTCAGGGTGGGCTCCTATAATTCACCCCTCCACTTT.

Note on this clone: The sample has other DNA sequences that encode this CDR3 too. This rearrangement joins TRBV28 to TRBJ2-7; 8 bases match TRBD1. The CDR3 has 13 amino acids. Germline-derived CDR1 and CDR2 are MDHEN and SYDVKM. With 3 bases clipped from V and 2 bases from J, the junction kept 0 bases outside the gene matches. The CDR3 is CASSLDRAYEQYF. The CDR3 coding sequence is TGTGCCAGCAGTTTGGACAGGGCCTACGAGCAGTACTTC.

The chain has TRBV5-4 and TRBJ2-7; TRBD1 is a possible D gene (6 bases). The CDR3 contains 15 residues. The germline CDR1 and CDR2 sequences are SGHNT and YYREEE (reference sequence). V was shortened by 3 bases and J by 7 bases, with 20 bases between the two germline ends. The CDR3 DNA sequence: TGTGCCAGCAGCTGGGCCCGGGACATGGGTACGGAGCAGTACTTC. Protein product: CASSWARDMGTEQYF.

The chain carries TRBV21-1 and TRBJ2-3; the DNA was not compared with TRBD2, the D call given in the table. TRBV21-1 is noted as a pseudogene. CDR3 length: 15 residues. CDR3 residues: CASSKDLEGGDTQYF. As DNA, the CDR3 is TGTGCCAGCAGCAAAGACCTAGAGGGGGGGGATACGCAGTATTTT.